These 3 T cell receptor beta chains were all obtained from the same sample, sequenced in a study of control samples from healthy donors and cancer patients. The data were produced by immunoSEQ multiplex PCR, yet TCRdb's version contains in-frame clones alone and is incomplete. The data show about 30,000 clones, 65% to 80% seen once. The specimen was PBMCs. The receptor source for this set is a man in his 60s with head and neck cancer.

The J gene is TRBJ2-1, the V gene TRBV24-1; 7 bases agree with TRBD2. Germline V gives CDR1 KGHDR, CDR2 SFDVKD. Trimming cost V 4 bases and J 8 bases; bases outside gene matches: 10. This CDR3 is built from 15 residues. CDR3 amino acids: CATSDRAGSLYEQFF. CDR3 nucleotide sequence: TGTGCCACCAGTGACCGAGCGGGGTCTCTCTATGAGCAGTTCTTC.

This clone has only a few counts. The chain couples TRBV5-1 to TRBJ1-2, with D hard to call. Per the germline V gene, CDR1 is SGHRS and CDR2 is YFSETQ. V was pared by 0 bases and J by 0 bases, with 6 bases between. The CDR3 length is 14 residues. The CDR3 DNA is TGCGCCAGCAGCTTGGCCGCAGCTAACTATGGCTACACCTTC. Amino acids: CASSLAAANYGYTF. Drawing the rest from reference TRBV5-1 and TRBJ1-2, the complete variable domain is KAGVTQTPRYLIKTRGQQVTLSCSPISGHRSVSWYQQTPGQGLQFLFEYFSETQRNKGNFPGRFSGRQFSNSRSEMNVSTLELGDSALYLCASSLAAANYGYTFGSGTRLTVV.

This chain joins TRBV28 and TRBJ2-6, with unresolved D. This CDR3 is 16 amino acids long. V lost 6 bases, J lost 2 bases, and 14 bases lay in between. Germline V gene lookup returns CDR1 MDHEN and CDR2 SYDVKM. In DNA, the CDR3 is TGTGCCAGCAGCTCCCCAATGGTAGCTGGGGCCAACGTCCTGACTTTC. Its protein product is CASSSPMVAGANVLTF.